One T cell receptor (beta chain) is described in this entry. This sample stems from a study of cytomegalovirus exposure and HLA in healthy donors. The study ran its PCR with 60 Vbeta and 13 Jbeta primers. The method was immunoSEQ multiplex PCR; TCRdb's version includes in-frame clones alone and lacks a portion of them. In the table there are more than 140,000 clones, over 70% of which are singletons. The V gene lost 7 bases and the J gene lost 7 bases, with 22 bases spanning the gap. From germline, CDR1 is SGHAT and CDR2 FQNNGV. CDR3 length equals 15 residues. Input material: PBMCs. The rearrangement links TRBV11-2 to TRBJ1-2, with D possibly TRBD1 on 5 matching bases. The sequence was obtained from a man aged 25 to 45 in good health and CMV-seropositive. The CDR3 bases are TGTGCCAGCACCGAATCTGGCGGGGGTTCCGGTGGCTACACCTTC. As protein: CASTESGGGSGGYTF. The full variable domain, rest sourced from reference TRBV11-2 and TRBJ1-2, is EAGVAQSPRYKIIEKRQSVAFWCNPISGHATLYWYQQILGQGPKLLIQFQNNGVVDDSQLPKDRFSAERLKGVDSTLKIQPAKLEDSAVYLCASTESGGGSGGYTFGSGTRLTVV.